The following is a T cell receptor (beta chain) sequence with its context. TCRdb's table, derived via immunoSEQ multiplex PCR, lists solely in-frame clones and lacks some. In the table there are some 2,100,000 clones, 93% of which are singletons. This sample was taken from a study of shared clonotypes between healthy human individuals. CDR1 MDHEN and CDR2 SYDVKM come from the germline V gene. This CDR3 spans 16 amino acids. The junction had 6 bases not matched to a gene; V was cut back by 5 bases and J by 3 bases. Naive CD8 isolation took CD45RO-negative cells positively selected for CCR7 and excluded terminally differentiated effector memory CD45RA+ cells. The study enrolled healthy HIV-negative adults without recent acute infections or vaccinations as donors.

The chain uses TRBV28 and TRBJ2-1; 11 positions match TRBD2. The source material was naive CD8+ T cells from PBMCs. The TCR comes from a young man in good health. Some clones in this sample may be carry-over from other donors' samples. CDR3 in amino acids: CASSPVAGGFYNEQFF. The CDR3 DNA sequence: TGTGCCAGCAGTCCCGTAGCGGGAGGGTTCTACAATGAGCAGTTCTTC.